One T cell receptor beta chain is described in this entry. Its antigen is currently unknown. The V gene's germline CDR1 is MDHEN and CDR2 SYDVKM. The CDR3 runs to 13 residues. Trimming cost V 3 bases and J 6 bases, with 12 bases left between them. The data derive from a study of cytomegalovirus exposure and HLA in healthy donors. Assay: immunoSEQ multiplex PCR; the TCRdb copy retains only in-frame clones and omits some. The table has 150,000 or so clones, around 90% seen once. Study-wide results and caveats: CMV antigen specificity was confirmed in vitro for three CMV-associated chains. A list of about 180 TCR beta chains associated with cytomegalovirus was given. Generally TCR sequences proved uncommon, though certain public TCRs appeared in numerous donors.

The sequence was collected from a woman aged 18-29 years in good health and CMV-seropositive. The genes are TRBV28 and TRBJ2-7, with D hard to call. Specimen: PBMCs. The CDR3 nucleotides read TGTGCCAGCAGTTTTCCCCCCCTAATCGAGCAGTACTTC. Encoded protein: CASSFPPLIEQYF.